A selection of T cell receptor beta chains follows, all from one sample in a study of cytomegalovirus exposure and HLA in healthy donors. Libraries were prepared by immunoSEQ multiplex PCR; TCRdb keeps only in-frame clonotypes and omits some of them. The repertoire holds about 170,000 clones, with roughly 80% as singletons. Sequencing was carried out using PBMCs. The receptors originated from a male donor in good health and CMV-seronegative. Each CDR3 is given with its conserved first and last residue. The order of the fields is V gene, D gene, CDR3 length, clone size, J gene, CDR3 DNA, CDR3 protein. D genes are given only for firm matches. Clone size is stated in some rows and not others, as once, few, many or a class when expanded.

v_call: TRBV19
d_call: .
cdr3_length: 15
clone_size: .
j_call: TRBJ2-3
cdr3_nt: TGTGCCAGTAGCTCCGAGGGGAGGCGCACAGATACGCAGTATTTT
cdr3_aa: CASSSEGRRTDTQYF

v_call: TRBV15
d_call: .
cdr3_length: 15
clone_size: .
j_call: TRBJ2-7
cdr3_nt: TGTGCCACCAGCAGAGACAGGATTAGCTCCTACGAGCAGTACTTC
cdr3_aa: CATSRDRISSYEQYF

v_call: TRBV2
d_call: .
cdr3_length: 13
clone_size: .
j_call: TRBJ2-7
cdr3_nt: TGTGCCAGCAGTGAAGGGCACCCCTACGAGCAGTACTTC
cdr3_aa: CASSEGHPYEQYF

v_call: TRBV11-2
d_call: .
cdr3_length: 13
clone_size: .
j_call: TRBJ1-5
cdr3_nt: TGTGCCAGCAGCTTAGACGCGTATCAGCCCCAGCATTTT
cdr3_aa: CASSLDAYQPQHF

v_call: TRBV5-1
d_call: TRBD2
cdr3_length: 16
clone_size: .
j_call: TRBJ2-1
cdr3_nt: TGCGCCAGCAGCTTGCCTGGGACTAGCGGGGGGACTGAGCAGTTCTTC
cdr3_aa: CASSLPGTSGGTEQFF

v_call: TRBV5-1
d_call: .
cdr3_length: 14
clone_size: .
j_call: TRBJ1-2
cdr3_nt: TGCGCCAGCAGCTTGCCCAGTAACACCTATGGCTACACCTTC
cdr3_aa: CASSLPSNTYGYTF

v_call: TRBV6-6
d_call: .
cdr3_length: 14
clone_size: .
j_call: TRBJ2-7
cdr3_nt: TGTGCCAGCAGCCGAACAGGAAACTCCTACGAGCAGTACTTC
cdr3_aa: CASSRTGNSYEQYF

v_call: TRBV30
d_call: .
cdr3_length: 13
clone_size: once
j_call: TRBJ2-7
cdr3_nt: TGTGCCTGGAGTCTACCTCTCTCCTACGAGCAGTACTTC
cdr3_aa: CAWSLPLSYEQYF

v_call: TRBV4-1
d_call: TRBD1
cdr3_length: 17
clone_size: once
j_call: TRBJ2-1
cdr3_nt: TGCGCCAGCAGCCAAGAGGTATCCGGACAGGGAGATAATGAGCAGTTCTTC
cdr3_aa: CASSQEVSGQGDNEQFF

v_call: TRBV5-1
d_call: TRBD1
cdr3_length: 16
clone_size: .
j_call: TRBJ1-1
cdr3_nt: TGCGCCAGCAGCTGGGGACCGACAGGGATGAACACTGAAGCTTTCTTT
cdr3_aa: CASSWGPTGMNTEAFF

v_call: TRBV6-5
d_call: TRBD1
cdr3_length: 14
clone_size: .
j_call: TRBJ2-2
cdr3_nt: TGTGCCAGCAGTCAGACAGGGAATACCGGGGAGCTGTTTTTT
cdr3_aa: CASSQTGNTGELFF

v_call: TRBV7-7
d_call: .
cdr3_length: 14
clone_size: .
j_call: TRBJ2-5
cdr3_nt: TGTGCTAGCAGCTTGGCAGAATCCCAAGAGACCCAGTACTTC
cdr3_aa: CASSLAESQETQYF

v_call: TRBV10-3
d_call: TRBD1
cdr3_length: 14
clone_size: .
j_call: TRBJ1-4
cdr3_nt: TGTGCCATCAGTGAGGACAGGGTTAATGAAAAACTGTTTTTT
cdr3_aa: CAISEDRVNEKLFF

v_call: TRBV9
d_call: .
cdr3_length: 16
clone_size: .
j_call: TRBJ2-4
cdr3_nt: TGTGCCAGCAGCCCACAACTAAGCCTAGCCAAAAACATTCAGTACTTC
cdr3_aa: CASSPQLSLAKNIQYF

v_call: TRBV5-1
d_call: TRBD2
cdr3_length: 16
clone_size: .
j_call: TRBJ2-1
cdr3_nt: TGCGCCAGCGCCCAGAGGCCTAGCGGGGTGTACAATGAGCAGTTCTTC
cdr3_aa: CASAQRPSGVYNEQFF

v_call: TRBV5-4
d_call: TRBD2
cdr3_length: 15
clone_size: .
j_call: TRBJ2-7
cdr3_nt: TGTGCCAGCAGCCCTGCCGGGACTACAGCCTACGAGCAGTACTTC
cdr3_aa: CASSPAGTTAYEQYF

v_call: TRBV18
d_call: TRBD1
cdr3_length: 14
clone_size: .
j_call: TRBJ1-1
cdr3_nt: TGTGCCAGCTCACGACAGGGGAGGGACACTGAAGCTTTCTTT
cdr3_aa: CASSRQGRDTEAFF